This T cell receptor (beta chain) was recorded in a study of T-cell reconstitution after alpha-beta-depleted transplantation in children. The CDR3 has 12 amino acids. Trimming shortened V by 6 bases and J by 3 bases, and 8 bases separated the two germline ends. The germline V gene has CDR1 WSHSY and CDR2 SAAADI. Points from the study as a whole: About two months after transplant, alpha-beta T cells reportedly came from several hundred expanded graft clones. Newly generated T cells supplied most T-cell counts and diversity one year post-transplant. Day-60 TCRbeta diversity that was high in some patients was derived from surviving recipient T cells and thymic progenitors.

There are many counts of this clonotype. Its antigen is still unknown. Preparing the TCRbeta library involved the use of unique molecular identifiers. Each CDR3 protein is one row after TCRdb ran MiXCR on the PCR reads. The sample has 200,000 to 250,000 distinct CDR3 sequences; around 7.5% are singletons. The clonotype comes from a male patient between 10 and 17 years old who had a stem cell transplant for acute lymphoblastic leukemia, so the T cells may come from the graft donor. V is TRBV10-2 and J is TRBJ1-2; TRBD1 is a possible D gene (5 bases). The sample consisted of PBMCs, mostly from graft donor cells, taken 180 days after TCRalphabeta/CD19-depleted stem cell transplant. The CDR3 DNA reads as TGCGCCAGCAGGCTGGGGGACTATGGCTACACCTTC. It encodes CASRLGDYGYTF.